These 22 T cell receptor beta chains share one sample of origin, sequenced in a study of graft-versus-host responses after intestinal transplantation. Here immunoSEQ multiplex PCR was the method, and the copy in TCRdb shows in-frame clones only, minus some. Here the sample spans nearly 100,000 clones, roughly 90% being singletons. This specimen was PBMCs, taken around 68 weeks after intestinal transplant. The receptors were gathered from a human patient who received an intestinal transplant, so some T cells may come from the graft donor.

This clone was recorded a few times. The V call is TRBV10-1, the J call TRBJ2-7, with a weak D call TRBD1 (6 bases). The CDR3 runs 14 residues. The V gene lost 6 bases and the J gene lost 2 bases, with 14 bases spanning the gap. Germline CDR1 reads WNHNN; CDR2 reads SYGVQD (reference sequence). CDR3 coding DNA: TGCGCCAGCAGCGCCGGGGACACTACCTACGAGCAGTACTTC. It encodes CASSAGDTTYEQYF.

The CDR3, as DNA: TGTGCCAGCAGCTTAGGGCAGGGGGCTTACAATGAGCAGTTCTTC. It encodes CASSLGQGAYNEQFF. The chain uses TRBV7-8 and TRBJ2-1; 8 bases agree with TRBD1. Germline V lookup: CDR1 SGHVS, CDR2 FQNEAQ. The CDR3 is 15 amino acids. Unmatched junction bases numbered 3, after V lost 1 base and J lost 4 bases.

The chain combines TRBV19 with TRBJ2-5; 7 nucleotides align to TRBD1. This CDR3 is 16 amino acids long. CDR1 is LNHDA, CDR2 SQIVND, per germline (reference sequence). Trimming cost V 3 bases and J 5 bases; bases outside gene matches: 12. The CDR3 here is CASSIGPDRVSETQYF. The CDR3 DNA reads as TGTGCCAGTAGTATTGGCCCCGACAGGGTTTCGGAGACCCAGTACTTC.

The V and J genes are TRBV9 and TRBJ2-5, with a weak D call TRBD2 (6 bases). The CDR3 covers 13 residues. Germline lookup yields CDR1 SGDLS and CDR2 YYNGEE. Trimming took off 0 bases at V and 6 bases at J, with 9 bases between the two ends. In nucleotides, the CDR3 is TGTGCCAGCAGCGTAGAAGGAGGGCAGACCCAGTACTTC. Its translation is CASSVEGGQTQYF.

This chain joins TRBV15 and TRBJ2-2, with D unresolved. V was cut by 0 bases and J by 5 bases, with 7 bases left in between. This CDR3 region has 14 residues. The germline gives CDR1 LNHNV, CDR2 YYDKDF (reference sequence). The CDR3 region has the DNA TGTGCCACCAGCAGAGATAGAGTTACCGGGGAGCTGTTTTTT. Its translation: CATSRDRVTGELFF. The whole variable domain, filled in from reference TRBV15 and TRBJ2-2, reads DAMVIQNPRYQVTQFGKPVTLSCSQTLNHNVMYWYQQKSSQAPKLLFHYYDKDFNNEADTPDNFQSRRPNTSFCFLDIRSPGLGDTAMYLCATSRDRVTGELFFGEGSRLTVL.

This rearrangement joins TRBV7-9 to TRBJ1-2; 8 nucleotides agree with TRBD1. Unmatched junction bases numbered 8, after V lost 5 bases and J lost 6 bases. This CDR3 contains 14 residues. CDR1 and CDR2 (germline): SEHNR, FQNEAQ (reference sequence). CDR3 DNA: TGTGCCAGCAGCCGGGGACAGGACCGAGATGGCTACACCTTC. It specifies CASSRGQDRDGYTF.

The sample holds one count of this clone. The chain recombines TRBV18 with TRBJ2-2, with TRBD2 matching 7 bases. The CDR3 has 17 amino acids. CDR1 and CDR2 from the germline V gene are KGHSH and LQKENI. V shed 2 bases and J 5 bases; nucleotides not matched to a gene: 11. The CDR3 protein is CASSPNGRALWTGELFF. The CDR3 DNA follows: TGTGCCAGCTCACCAAATGGGAGGGCACTTTGGACCGGGGAGCTGTTTTTT.

V is TRBV29-1 and J is TRBJ1-1; D is unresolved. CDR1 SQVTM and CDR2 ANQGSEA come from the germline V gene. V was cut by 4 bases and J by 4 bases, with 10 bases left in between. The CDR3 is made up of 12 amino acids. The CDR3 nucleotides are TGCAGCGTTGTTAGGGCGGGCACTGAAGCTTTCTTT. Its protein is CSVVRAGTEAFF.

J is TRBJ1-5 and V is TRBV27; D gene ambiguous. Germline V gives CDR1 MNHEY, CDR2 SMNVEV (reference sequence). Trimming stripped 6 bases from V and 5 bases from J, with 8 bases between. The CDR3 length is 12 residues. CDR3 in DNA: TGTGCCAGCAGCAGTAGGGATCAGCCCCAGCATTTT. It translates to CASSSRDQPQHF.

This clone has a handful of counts. The chain couples TRBV7-2 to TRBJ2-7; 9 positions agree with TRBD2. The CDR3 has 14 residues. The germline gives CDR1 SGHTA, CDR2 FQGNSA. With V trimmed by 5 bases and J by 2 bases, 4 bases remained unmatched. The CDR3 bases are TGTGCCAGCAGCCCCGGCGGGGGGGCCTACGAGCAGTACTTC. It translates to CASSPGGGAYEQYF.

The chain joins TRBV5-4 to TRBJ1-1; D is unresolved. Between the trimmed V and J ends, which lost 2 bases and 2 bases, there was a span of 13 bases. CDR3 length: 15 residues. Germline V gene data show CDR1 as SGHNT and CDR2 as YYREEE (reference sequence). This CDR3 is CASSFIGSLNTEAFF. DNA of the CDR3: TGTGCCAGCAGCTTCATAGGCAGCTTAAACACTGAAGCTTTCTTT.

The CDR3 sequence: CASSLGPHYGYTF. The CDR3 DNA sequence: TGTGCCAGCAGCTTGGGGCCACACTATGGCTACACCTTC. The V gene is TRBV5-6, the J gene TRBJ1-2, with D hard to call. Trimming stripped 0 bases from V and 3 bases from J, with 6 bases between. Germline V gives CDR1 SGHDT, CDR2 YYEEEE. This CDR3 is built from 13 residues.

The chain uses TRBV7-3 and TRBJ2-3, with 8 bases lining up with TRBD1. The CDR3 runs to 17 residues. Germline lookup yields CDR1 SGHTA and CDR2 FQGTGA. The V and J ends lost 0 bases and 1 base, in that order; junction bases with no gene match: 6. The CDR3 DNA reads as TGTGCCAGCAGCTTAACCGGACAGGGCCGGGGCACAGATACGCAGTATTTT. Translating gives CASSLTGQGRGTDTQYF.

The chain is built from TRBV5-1 and TRBJ2-1; D gene ambiguous. CDR1 and CDR2 from the germline V gene are SGHRS and YFSETQ. V lost 1 base to trimming and J lost 8 bases, with 7 bases between them. This CDR3 has 12 residues. CDR3 bases: TGCGCCAGCAGCTTGTCTGGGGATGAGCAGTTCTTC. As protein: CASSLSGDEQFF. Drawing the rest from reference TRBV5-1 and TRBJ2-1, the complete variable domain is KAGVTQTPRYLIKTRGQQVTLSCSPISGHRSVSWYQQTPGQGLQFLFEYFSETQRNKGNFPGRFSGRQFSNSRSEMNVSTLELGDSALYLCASSLSGDEQFFGPGTRLTVL.

The gene calls are TRBV5-1 and TRBJ1-2, with 11 bases matching TRBD1. The length of the CDR3 is 17 residues. The germline V gene has CDR1 SGHRS and CDR2 YFSETQ. Trimming removed 4 bases from V and 0 bases from J; junction bases left unmatched: 8. The CDR3 sequence: CASSRGQGAPANYGYTF. The CDR3 DNA reads as TGCGCCAGCAGCCGCGGACAGGGGGCCCCAGCTAACTATGGCTACACCTTC.

The V call is TRBV5-1, the J call TRBJ2-1, with TRBD2 identical over 11 bases. Germline CDR1 SGHRS, CDR2 YFSETQ. The CDR3 has 15 amino acids. Germline trimming cut 0 bases from V and 7 bases from J; bases unmatched to any gene: 3. The CDR3 loop is CASSLALAGGNEQFF. CDR3 DNA: TGCGCCAGCAGCTTGGCTCTAGCGGGGGGAAATGAGCAGTTCTTC.

This clone was picked up a small number of times. The DNA for the CDR3 is TGTGCCAGCAGTGAAGGAACCGGGTCCTATGGCTACACCTTC. Its protein product is CASSEGTGSYGYTF. V is TRBV6-1 and J is TRBJ1-2; D call uncertain. V shed 1 base and J shed 4 bases, with 10 bases lying between them. CDR1 and CDR2 (germline): MNHNS, SASEGT. This CDR3 is built from 14 residues.

The V and J genes are TRBV6-1 and TRBJ1-1; D not resolved. Trimming stripped 3 bases from V and 0 bases from J, with 5 bases between. This CDR3 comprises 13 residues. CDR1 MNHNS and CDR2 SASEGT come from the germline V gene. The CDR3 coding sequence is TGTGCCAGCAGTGAGTTGATGAACACTGAAGCTTTCTTT. Translation: CASSELMNTEAFF.

This rearrangement joins TRBV7-9 to TRBJ1-1, with a weak D call TRBD1 (6 bases). Trimming took off 7 bases at V and 11 bases at J, with 17 bases between the two ends. Germline CDR1 is SEHNR and CDR2 is FQNEAQ (reference sequence). There are 12 residues in the CDR3. CDR3 nucleotides: TGTGCCAGCACCGGATTTACAGGGAGCGCTTTCTTT. Translation gives CASTGFTGSAFF.

The chain couples TRBV27 to TRBJ1-1; no clear D. Trimming removed 0 bases at V and 0 bases at J, with 5 bases between. Germline V gene data show CDR1 as MNHEY and CDR2 as SMNVEV (reference sequence). This CDR3 contains 14 residues. The CDR3 is CASSLSRVNTEAFF. The CDR3 DNA is TGTGCCAGCAGTTTATCGCGGGTGAACACTGAAGCTTTCTTT.

The rearrangement links TRBV25-1 to TRBJ1-1; tentative D call: TRBD1 (5 bases). Per the germline V gene, CDR1 is MGHDK and CDR2 is SYGVNS. Trimming pared 10 bases from V and 1 base from J, leaving 16 bases between. CDR3 length: 14 residues. CDR3 residues: CATRVGGPNTEAFF. The DNA of the CDR3 is TGTGCCACCCGAGTGGGGGGTCCGAACACTGAAGCTTTCTTT.

The V call is TRBV7-3, the J call TRBJ2-7; the D gene is possibly TRBD1 (7 bases). V lost 3 bases, J lost 6 bases, and 9 bases lay in between. Germline V gene data show CDR1 as SGHTA and CDR2 as FQGTGA. The CDR3 is 12 amino acids. The CDR3 sequence: CASSFQGGEQYF. The DNA of the CDR3 is TGTGCCAGCAGCTTTCAGGGGGGCGAGCAGTACTTC.